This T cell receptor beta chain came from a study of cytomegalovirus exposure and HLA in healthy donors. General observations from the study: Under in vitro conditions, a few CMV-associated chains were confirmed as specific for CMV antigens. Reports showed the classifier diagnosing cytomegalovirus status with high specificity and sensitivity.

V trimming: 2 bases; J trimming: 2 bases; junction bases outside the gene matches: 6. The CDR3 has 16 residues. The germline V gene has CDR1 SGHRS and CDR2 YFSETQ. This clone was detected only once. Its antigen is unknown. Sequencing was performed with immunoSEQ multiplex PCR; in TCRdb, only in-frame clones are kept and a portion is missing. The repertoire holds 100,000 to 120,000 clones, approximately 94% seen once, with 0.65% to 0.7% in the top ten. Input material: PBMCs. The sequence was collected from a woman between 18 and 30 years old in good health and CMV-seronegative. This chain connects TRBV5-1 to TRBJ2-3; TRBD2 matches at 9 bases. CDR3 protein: CASSLVAGDPTDTQYF. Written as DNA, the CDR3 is TGCGCCAGCAGCTTAGTAGCGGGGGACCCCACAGATACGCAGTATTTT.